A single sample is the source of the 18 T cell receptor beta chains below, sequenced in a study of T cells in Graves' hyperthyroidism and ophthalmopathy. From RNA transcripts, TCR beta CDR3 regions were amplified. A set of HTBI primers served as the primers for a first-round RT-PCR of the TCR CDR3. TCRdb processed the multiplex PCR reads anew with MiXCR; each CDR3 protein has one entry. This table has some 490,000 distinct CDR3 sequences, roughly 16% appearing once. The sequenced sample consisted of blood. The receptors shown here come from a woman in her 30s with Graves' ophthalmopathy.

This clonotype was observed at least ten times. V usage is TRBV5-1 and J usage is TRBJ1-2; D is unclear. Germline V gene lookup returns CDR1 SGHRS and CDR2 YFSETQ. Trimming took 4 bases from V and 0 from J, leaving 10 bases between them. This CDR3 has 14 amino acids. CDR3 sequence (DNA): TGCGCCAGCAGCCCTTGGCCCTCTAACTATGGCTACACCTTC. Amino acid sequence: CASSPWPSNYGYTF.

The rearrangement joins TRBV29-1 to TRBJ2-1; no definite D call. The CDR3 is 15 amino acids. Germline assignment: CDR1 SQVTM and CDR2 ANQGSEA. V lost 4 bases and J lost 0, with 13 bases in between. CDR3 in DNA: TGCAGCGTTGGAGGAACTCCTAGCTCCTACAATGAGCAGTTCTTC. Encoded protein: CSVGGTPSSYNEQFF.

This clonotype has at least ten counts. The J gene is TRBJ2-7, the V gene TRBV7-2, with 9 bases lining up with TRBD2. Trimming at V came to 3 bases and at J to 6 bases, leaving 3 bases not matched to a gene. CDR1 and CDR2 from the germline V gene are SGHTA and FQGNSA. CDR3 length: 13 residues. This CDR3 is CASSFVAGAEQYF. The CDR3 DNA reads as TGTGCCAGCAGCTTCGTAGCGGGGGCCGAGCAGTACTTC.

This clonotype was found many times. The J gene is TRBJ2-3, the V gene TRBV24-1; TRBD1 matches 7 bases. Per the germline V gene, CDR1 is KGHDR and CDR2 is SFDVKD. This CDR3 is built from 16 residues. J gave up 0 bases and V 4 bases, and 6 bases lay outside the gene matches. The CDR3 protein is CATSDVRDSSTDTQYF. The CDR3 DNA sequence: TGTGCCACCAGTGACGTCCGGGACAGTAGCACAGATACGCAGTATTTT.

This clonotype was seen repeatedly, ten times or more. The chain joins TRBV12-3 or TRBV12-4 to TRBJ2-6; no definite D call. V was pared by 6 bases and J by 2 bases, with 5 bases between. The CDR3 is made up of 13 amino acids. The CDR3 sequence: CASSYAGANVLTF. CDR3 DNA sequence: TGTGCCAGCAGCTACGCTGGGGCCAACGTCCTGACTTTC.

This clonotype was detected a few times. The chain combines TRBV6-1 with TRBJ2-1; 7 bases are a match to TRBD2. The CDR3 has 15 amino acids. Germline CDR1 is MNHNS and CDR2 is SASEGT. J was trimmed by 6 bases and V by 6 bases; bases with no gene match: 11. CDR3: CASSNGDYPVNEQFF. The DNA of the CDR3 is TGTGCCAGCAGCAACGGGGACTACCCGGTCAATGAGCAGTTCTTC.

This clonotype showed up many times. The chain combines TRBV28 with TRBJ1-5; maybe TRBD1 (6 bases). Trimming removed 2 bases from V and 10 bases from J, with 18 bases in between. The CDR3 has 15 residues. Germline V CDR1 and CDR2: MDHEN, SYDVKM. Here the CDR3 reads CASSLEVRGPLPQHF. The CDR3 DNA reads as TGTGCCAGCAGTTTAGAGGTCAGGGGCCCACTCCCCCAGCATTTT. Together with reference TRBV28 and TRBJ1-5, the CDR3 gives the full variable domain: DVKVTQSSRYLVKRTGEKVFLECVQDMDHENMFWYRQDPGLGLRLIYFSYDVKMKEKGDIPEGYSVSREKKERFSLILESASTNQTSMYLCASSLEVRGPLPQHFGDGTRLSIL.

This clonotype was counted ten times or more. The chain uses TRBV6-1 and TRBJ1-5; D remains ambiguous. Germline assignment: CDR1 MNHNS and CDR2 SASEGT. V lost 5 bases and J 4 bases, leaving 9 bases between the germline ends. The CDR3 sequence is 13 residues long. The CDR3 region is CASSRTVNQPQHF. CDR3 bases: TGTGCCAGCAGTAGGACGGTGAATCAGCCCCAGCATTTT.

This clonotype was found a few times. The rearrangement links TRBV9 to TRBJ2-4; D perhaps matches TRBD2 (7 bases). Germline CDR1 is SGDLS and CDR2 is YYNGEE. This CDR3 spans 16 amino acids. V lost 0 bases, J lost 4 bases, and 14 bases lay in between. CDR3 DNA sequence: TGTGCCAGCAGCGTAGCCCAACAGGGACTAAAAAACATTCAGTACTTC. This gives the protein CASSVAQQGLKNIQYF.

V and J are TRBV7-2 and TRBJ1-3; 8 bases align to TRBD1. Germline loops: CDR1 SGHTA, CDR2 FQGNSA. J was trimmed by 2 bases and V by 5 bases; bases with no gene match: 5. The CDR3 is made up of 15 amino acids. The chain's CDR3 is CASSQTGDTGNTIYF. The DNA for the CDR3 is TGTGCCAGCAGCCAGACAGGGGACACTGGAAACACCATATATTTT.

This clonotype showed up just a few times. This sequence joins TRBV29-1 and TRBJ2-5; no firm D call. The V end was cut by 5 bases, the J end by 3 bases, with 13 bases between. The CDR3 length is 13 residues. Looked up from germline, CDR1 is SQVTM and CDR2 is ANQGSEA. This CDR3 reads CSVCPDTKETQYF. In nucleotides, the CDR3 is TGCAGCGTTTGCCCCGACACGAAAGAGACCCAGTACTTC.

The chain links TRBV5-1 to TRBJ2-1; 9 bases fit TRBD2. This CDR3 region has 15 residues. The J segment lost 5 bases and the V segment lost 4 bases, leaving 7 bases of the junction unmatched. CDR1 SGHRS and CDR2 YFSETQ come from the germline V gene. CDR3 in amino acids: CASSQGTSTHNEQFF. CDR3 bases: TGCGCCAGCAGCCAAGGGACTAGCACCCACAATGAGCAGTTCTTC.

The DNA of the CDR3 is TGTGCCAGCAGTCAGTCAATTAGCAATCAGCCCCAGCATTTT. Translation: CASSQSISNQPQHF. This chain connects TRBV6-1 to TRBJ1-5; D is unresolved. The CDR3 contains 14 residues. V was pared by 5 bases and J by 0 bases, with 8 bases between. Germline lookup yields CDR1 MNHNS and CDR2 SASEGT.

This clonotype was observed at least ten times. CDR3 DNA sequence: TGTGCCACCAGCAGAGATTCGGAGATCGGCGGGGAGCTGTTTTTT. Protein product: CATSRDSEIGGELFF. V usage is TRBV15 and J usage is TRBJ2-2; D unclear. The ends were cut back, 0 bases at V and 7 bases at J, with 12 bases in the middle. The germline gives CDR1 LNHNV, CDR2 YYDKDF (reference sequence). This CDR3 contains 15 residues.

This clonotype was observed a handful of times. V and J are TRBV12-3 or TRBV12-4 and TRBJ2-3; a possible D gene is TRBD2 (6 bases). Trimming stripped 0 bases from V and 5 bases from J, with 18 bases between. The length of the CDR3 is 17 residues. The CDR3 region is CASSLAFGASDGDTQYF. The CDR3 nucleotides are TGTGCCAGCAGTTTAGCCTTTGGGGCTAGCGATGGAGATACGCAGTATTTT.

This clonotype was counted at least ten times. Here the CDR3 DNA reads TGTGCCAGCAGTTGGTCTAGCGGGACCTACGAGCAGTACTTC. Translated, it gives CASSWSSGTYEQYF. The V call is TRBV12-3 or TRBV12-4, the J call TRBJ2-7; 9 nucleotides match TRBD2. After removal of 4 bases from V and 2 bases from J, the junction contained 3 bases not matched to a gene. The CDR3 is 14 amino acids.

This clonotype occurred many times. The CDR3 DNA follows: TGCAGCGTGCTTGTACCGCCCCGTAACACTGAAGCTTTCTTT. Protein product: CSVLVPPRNTEAFF. This chain links TRBV29-1 with TRBJ1-1; D ambiguous. CDR1 and CDR2 from the germline V gene are SQVTM and ANQGSEA. The CDR3 is made up of 14 amino acids. Trimming pared 6 bases from V and 2 bases from J, leaving 16 bases between.

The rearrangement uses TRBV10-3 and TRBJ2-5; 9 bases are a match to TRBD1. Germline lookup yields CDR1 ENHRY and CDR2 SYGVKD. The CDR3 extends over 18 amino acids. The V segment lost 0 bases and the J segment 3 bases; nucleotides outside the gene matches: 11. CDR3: CAISESTRDRAGEETQYF. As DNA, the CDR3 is TGTGCCATCAGTGAGTCGACTCGGGACAGGGCAGGAGAAGAGACCCAGTACTTC.